The subject of this entry is one TCR beta chain. The target antigen is unknown. This PCR relied on a set of 60 Vbeta primers and 13 Jbeta primers. Clones were sequenced by immunoSEQ multiplex PCR, and TCRdb holds only the in-frame ones, with some missing. In the table there are 110,000 or so clones, roughly 82% of which are singletons. This specimen belongs to a study of cytomegalovirus exposure and HLA in healthy donors. Regarding the study as a whole: Whilst most TCR sequences proved rare, a subset of public TCRs occurred across many donors. The classifier was said to identify cytomegalovirus status with high specificity and sensitivity. Within an earlier analysis, most TCR beta V segments proved productive either about 90% or about 30% of the time.

All the people who gave samples were healthy bone marrow donors. This receptor was identified in a man aged 18 to 29 in good health and CMV-seropositive. The sample consisted of PBMCs.

In DNA form, the CDR3 reads TGTGCCAGTAGTACTGACGACAGGGGGTATGGCTACACCTTC. Its protein is CASSTDDRGYGYTF. The chain carries TRBV19 and TRBJ1-2; 9 bases line up with TRBD1. V lost 4 bases and J lost 5; bases outside the gene matches: 5. This CDR3 contains 14 residues. Looked up from germline, CDR1 is LNHDA and CDR2 is SQIVND (reference sequence).